The 5 T cell receptor beta chains listed next were all sequenced from one sample in a study of T cells in Graves' hyperthyroidism and ophthalmopathy. TCR beta CDR3 regions were amplified from RNA. A first-round RT-PCR of the TCR CDR3 used the HTBI primer set. MiXCR was run by TCRdb on the multiplex PCR reads, yielding one entry per CDR3 protein. The profile covers 500,000 to 600,000 distinct CDR3 sequences, with roughly 45% appearing a single time and about two fifths taken by the ten largest. Material for sequencing was peripheral blood or thyroid tissue (not recorded which). Receptors were obtained from an adult woman with Graves' disease, either hyperthyroidism or ophthalmopathy (not recorded which).

The chain employs TRBV7-9 and TRBJ2-5; TRBD2 might be the D (6 bases). Germline V gene data show CDR1 as SEHNR and CDR2 as FQNEAQ (reference sequence). The CDR3 is 14 residues long. V gave up 3 bases and J gave up 3 bases, with 11 bases separating them. The CDR3 DNA follows: TGTGCCAGCAGCTTGACTAGACGTGAAGAGACCCAGTACTTC. Translated: CASSLTRREETQYF.

This clonotype was observed a single time. V and J are TRBV7-9 and TRBJ2-7; D unresolved. Trimming left V 4 bases short and J 5 bases short, with 21 bases between. This CDR3 has 16 amino acids. From germline, CDR1 is SEHNR and CDR2 FQNEAQ (reference sequence). The CDR3 loop reads CASSSRTDGPAHEQYF. The CDR3 nucleotides read TGTGCCAGCAGCTCCCGAACGGACGGGCCCGCGCACGAGCAGTACTTC.

The chain recombines TRBV2 with TRBJ1-6, with 7 bases aligning to TRBD1. Germline V gives CDR1 SNHLY, CDR2 FYNNEI. CDR3 length: 13 residues. Germline trimming cut 8 bases from V and 7 bases from J; bases unmatched to any gene: 5. The CDR3 DNA follows: TGTGCCAGCTTAGTGGGACAGAATTCACCCCTCCACTTT. It is translated as CASLVGQNSPLHF. Supplemented by reference TRBV2 and TRBJ1-6, the full variable domain reads EPEVTQTPSHQVTQMGQEVILRCVPISNHLYFYWYRQILGQKVEFLVSFYNNEISEKSEIFDDQFSVERPDGSNFTLKIRSTKLEDSAMYFCASLVGQNSPLHFGNGTRLTVT.

The sample holds many counts of this clonotype. The V call is TRBV20-1, the J call TRBJ1-2; no firm D call. The CDR3 totals 13 residues. Germline-derived CDR1 and CDR2 are DFQATT and SNEGSKA (reference sequence). The V gene lost 0 bases and the J gene lost 0 bases, with 5 bases spanning the gap. CDR3: CSARDRANYGYTF. DNA of the CDR3: TGCAGTGCTAGAGACCGGGCTAACTATGGCTACACCTTC.

J is TRBJ1-2 and V is TRBV25-1, with D possibly matching TRBD1 (5 bases). CDR1 is MGHDK, CDR2 SYGVNS, per germline. V lost 5 bases and J lost 2, with 9 bases in between. CDR3 length: 13 residues. The CDR3 here is CASSRGNNYGYTF. The CDR3 bases are TGTGCCAGCAGTCGGGGGAACAACTATGGCTACACCTTC.